One and the same sample provided the 30 T cell receptor beta chains below, sequenced in a study of T cell responses to AZD1222 COVID-19 vaccine. Clones were read by immunoSEQ multiplex PCR, and TCRdb kept only the in-frame ones, dropping some. The sample has about 88,000 clones; around 91% are singletons. The sequences come from peripheral blood, collected on day 0 of MenACWY control vaccination. The receptors derive from an adult in good health.

The chain joins TRBV10-3 to TRBJ1-3; tentatively, D is TRBD1 (5 bases). The length of the CDR3 is 13 residues. The germline gives CDR1 ENHRY, CDR2 SYGVKD. The V gene lost 4 bases and the J gene lost 4 bases, with 8 bases spanning the gap. CDR3 in DNA: TGTGCCATCAGTGCAGGGTCCGGAAACACCATATATTTT. It is translated as CAISAGSGNTIYF.

The chain recombines TRBV29-1 with TRBJ1-5, with D maybe TRBD1 (5 bases). Germline assignment: CDR1 SQVTM and CDR2 ANQGSEA. The CDR3 is 13 residues long. Trimming cost V 6 bases and J 3 bases, with 12 bases left between them. CDR3 in amino acids: CSVSGGINQPQHF. CDR3 bases: TGCAGCGTCTCCGGGGGGATCAATCAGCCCCAGCATTTT.

The chain employs TRBV2 and TRBJ2-3; 8 bases fit TRBD2. CDR1 SNHLY and CDR2 FYNNEI come from the germline V gene. This CDR3 is 15 amino acids long. The ends lost 6 bases at V and 2 bases at J; junction bases unmatched: 7. The chain's CDR3 is CASSGGAPTTDTQYF. The DNA for the CDR3 is TGTGCCAGCAGCGGGGGGGCACCTACCACAGATACGCAGTATTTT. Drawing the rest from reference TRBV2 and TRBJ2-3, the complete variable domain is EPEVTQTPSHQVTQMGQEVILRCVPISNHLYFYWYRQILGQKVEFLVSFYNNEISEKSEIFDDQFSVERPDGSNFTLKIRSTKLEDSAMYFCASSGGAPTTDTQYFGPGTRLTVL.

The gene calls are TRBV10-3 and TRBJ2-5; 12 positions agree with TRBD2. With V trimmed by 5 bases and J by 5 bases, 9 bases remained unmatched. The length of the CDR3 is 16 residues. CDR1 ENHRY and CDR2 SYGVKD come from the germline V gene. The CDR3: CAISRSSGRASETQYF. In DNA form, the CDR3 reads TGTGCCATCAGTCGATCTAGCGGGAGGGCCAGCGAGACCCAGTACTTC.

This clone was observed a handful of times. V gene TRBV3-1 (or the pseudogene TRBV3-2) combines with J gene TRBJ2-7, with D hard to call. V was clipped by 2 bases and J by 3 bases, with 8 bases between them. CDR1 and CDR2 (germline): LGHDT, YNNKEL (reference sequence). This CDR3 has 13 residues. The CDR3 loop reads CASSQLNGYEQYF. CDR3 in DNA: TGTGCCAGCAGCCAATTGAACGGCTACGAGCAGTACTTC.

V usage is TRBV19 and J usage is TRBJ2-7; D uncertain. CDR3 length: 16 residues. Trimming took off 0 bases at V and 0 bases at J, with 12 bases between the two ends. Germline CDR1 LNHDA, CDR2 SQIVND (reference sequence). The DNA for the CDR3 is TGTGCCAGTAGTATAGATGCGACGGAGAACTCCTACGAGCAGTACTTC. This codes for CASSIDATENSYEQYF.

V gene TRBV6-5 combines with J gene TRBJ2-2; 7 bases agree with TRBD1. Germline V CDR1 and CDR2: MNHEY, SVGAGI. V lost 4 bases to trimming and J lost 0 bases; unmatched junction nucleotides: 2. The CDR3 has 15 residues. CDR3 sequence: CASSLQGTNTGELFF. The CDR3 coding sequence is TGTGCCAGCAGTTTACAGGGGACGAACACCGGGGAGCTGTTTTTT.

CDR3 sequence: CASSPLLAGGTYEQYF. CDR3 nucleotides: TGTGCCAGCTCACCCCTACTAGCGGGGGGTACCTACGAGCAGTACTTC. The rearrangement links TRBV18 to TRBJ2-7; TRBD2 matches at 12 bases. This CDR3 contains 16 residues. The J segment lost 2 bases and the V segment lost 3 bases, leaving 5 bases of the junction unmatched. Germline V gene sequence: CDR1 KGHSH, CDR2 LQKENI.

V gene TRBV24-1 combines with J gene TRBJ1-1, with 7 nucleotides matching TRBD1. Trimming cost V 5 bases and J 1 base; bases outside gene matches: 6. This CDR3 spans 15 amino acids. Germline lookup yields CDR1 KGHDR and CDR2 SFDVKD. CDR3 coding DNA: TGTGCCACCAGTGGCACCGGGACAGCGAACACTGAAGCTTTCTTT. It yields the protein CATSGTGTANTEAFF.

Details on this clone: This same CDR3 is encoded by further DNA sequences in the sample. V and J are TRBV6-1 and TRBJ1-5; D is undetermined. The germline gives CDR1 MNHNS, CDR2 SASEGT. The CDR3 runs to 15 residues. V was shortened by 2 bases and J by 0 bases, with 8 bases between the two germline ends. The CDR3 DNA reads as TGTGCCAGCAGTGAATTCGGGGATAGCAATCAGCCCCAGCATTTT. Translation: CASSEFGDSNQPQHF.

The gene calls are TRBV6-4 and TRBJ1-1; 10 bases agree with TRBD1. The germline CDR1 and CDR2 sequences are MRHNA and SNTAGT. The CDR3 is 15 amino acids. The V and J ends lost 2 bases and 2 bases, in that order; junction bases with no gene match: 2. CDR3 DNA: TGTGCCAGCAGTGACCAGACAGGGGGCAACACTGAAGCTTTCTTT. Translated: CASSDQTGGNTEAFF.

With respect to this clone: At one of its ends the junction is not consistent with the germline gene, which may arise from a read error. This rearrangement joins TRBV6-6 to TRBJ1-1; unclear D gene. Germline lookup yields CDR1 MNHNY and CDR2 SVGAGI (reference sequence). The CDR3 is 14 amino acids. This chain's CDR3 is CATFYLTANTEAFF. The CDR3 DNA reads as TGTGCCACCTTTTATCTGACGGCCAACACTGAGGCTTTCTTT.

The J gene is TRBJ2-7, the V gene TRBV4-2; TRBD2 might be the D (6 bases). Germline V gene lookup returns CDR1 LGHNA and CDR2 YNFKEQ. Trimming cost V 0 bases and J 6 bases, with 12 bases left between them. The CDR3 runs to 14 residues. The CDR3 sequence is CASSQDLGLSEQYF. DNA for the CDR3: TGTGCCAGCAGCCAAGATCTGGGACTCTCCGAGCAGTACTTC.

In this sample, this clone turned up a few times. The chain is built from TRBV10-2 and TRBJ2-7; D call uncertain. The CDR3 is made up of 11 amino acids. CDR1 is WSHSY and CDR2 is SAAADI in the germline V gene. V dropped 4 bases and J dropped 4 bases, with 5 bases sitting between them. The CDR3 nucleotides are TGCGCCAGCAGTGTAAGTTACGAGCAGTACTTC. Amino acid sequence: CASSVSYEQYF.

The chain links TRBV10-3 to TRBJ1-2, with D perhaps matching TRBD1 (6 bases). CDR3 length: 13 residues. Per the germline V gene, CDR1 is ENHRY and CDR2 is SYGVKD. V dropped 6 bases and J dropped 6 bases, with 14 bases sitting between them. The CDR3 DNA sequence: TGTGCCATCAGGATTAAGGGGGGGGATGGCTACACCTTC. Translation: CAIRIKGGDGYTF.

The genes are TRBV13 and TRBJ1-6; unclear D gene. The V and J ends lost 0 bases and 1 base respectively, with 1 base between them. Germline loops: CDR1 PRHDT, CDR2 FYEKMQ (reference sequence). CDR3 length: 14 amino acids. The CDR3 spells CASSLGSYNSPLHF. CDR3 sequence (DNA): TGTGCCAGCAGCTTAGGATCCTATAATTCACCCCTCCACTTT.

CDR3 sequence: CASSQSETQYF. The CDR3, as DNA: TGTGCCAGCAGCCAATCCGAGACCCAGTACTTC. The rearrangement joins TRBV14 to TRBJ2-5; D is unresolved. The CDR3 length is 11 residues. The germline gives CDR1 SGHDN, CDR2 FVKESK. V was trimmed by 2 bases and J by 5 bases, leaving 3 bases between them.

V usage is TRBV2 and J usage is TRBJ1-1, with 12 bases aligning to TRBD1. Germline CDR1 is SNHLY and CDR2 is FYNNEI. The CDR3 consists of 16 residues. J lost 4 bases, V lost 3 bases, and 6 bases had no gene match. The DNA of the CDR3 is TGTGCCAGCAGTGAGGGACAGGGGGCTTTGCGCACTGAAGCTTTCTTT. This encodes CASSEGQGALRTEAFF. Based on the CDR3 plus reference TRBV2 and TRBJ1-1, the full variable domain is EPEVTQTPSHQVTQMGQEVILRCVPISNHLYFYWYRQILGQKVEFLVSFYNNEISEKSEIFDDQFSVERPDGSNFTLKIRSTKLEDSAMYFCASSEGQGALRTEAFFGQGTRLTVV.

This chain links TRBV6-5 with TRBJ2-1; 7 positions agree with TRBD2. This CDR3 has 12 residues. The germline V gene has CDR1 MNHEY and CDR2 SVGAGI. V trimming: 10 bases; J trimming: 6 bases; junction bases outside the gene matches: 6. CDR3 in amino acids: CATRLALNEQFF. In nucleotides, the CDR3 is TGTGCCACAAGACTAGCCCTCAATGAGCAGTTCTTC.

The rearrangement joins TRBV2 to TRBJ1-1; 7 positions match TRBD1. CDR1 SNHLY and CDR2 FYNNEI come from the germline V gene. This CDR3 region has 13 residues. With 6 bases clipped from V and 1 base from J, the junction kept 2 bases outside the gene matches. The CDR3 DNA sequence: TGTGCCAGCAGAGACAGGGAGAACACTGAAGCTTTCTTT. Protein sequence: CASRDRENTEAFF.

The chain has TRBV5-1 and TRBJ1-5; 9 bases fit TRBD1. Trimming removed 0 bases from V and 6 bases from J; junction bases left unmatched: 7. This CDR3 comprises 16 residues. In germline, CDR1 is SGHRS, CDR2 YFSETQ. The CDR3, as DNA: TGCGCCAGCAGCTTGGGAACCGGGACAGGGAGTCAGCCCCAGCATTTT. Its protein product is CASSLGTGTGSQPQHF.

The CDR3 sequence: CASSLSGTGGKLYVEQYF. The CDR3 DNA is TGTGCCAGCAGTTTATCAGGGACAGGGGGTAAACTTTACGTCGAGCAGTACTTC. The chain joins TRBV27 to TRBJ2-7; 11 bases are shared with TRBD1. The CDR3 covers 18 residues. After removal of 0 bases from V and 6 bases from J, the junction contained 13 bases not matched to a gene. Germline CDR1 is MNHEY and CDR2 is SMNVEV (reference sequence).

CDR3 in amino acids: CASGLAGASTDTQYF. DNA for the CDR3: TGCGCCAGCGGCCTGGCGGGGGCGAGCACAGATACGCAGTATTTT. The gene calls are TRBV5-1 and TRBJ2-3, with a possible D match to TRBD2 (7 bases). The CDR3 totals 15 residues. Germline V gene lookup returns CDR1 SGHRS and CDR2 YFSETQ. V gave up 7 bases and J gave up 0 bases, with 15 bases separating them. The full variable domain, in which reference TRBV5-1 and TRBJ2-3 provide the parts outside the CDR3, is KAGVTQTPRYLIKTRGQQVTLSCSPISGHRSVSWYQQTPGQGLQFLFEYFSETQRNKGNFPGRFSGRQFSNSRSEMNVSTLELGDSALYLCASGLAGASTDTQYFGPGTRLTVL.

The J gene is TRBJ2-2, the V gene TRBV6-6, with D tentatively TRBD2 (6 bases). V was trimmed by 6 bases and J by 4 bases, leaving 15 bases between them. Looked up from germline, CDR1 is MNHNY and CDR2 is SVGAGI (reference sequence). CDR3 length: 15 amino acids. CDR3: CASSKSSGTTGELFF. Here the CDR3 DNA reads TGTGCCAGCAGCAAAAGTAGCGGCACCACCGGGGAGCTGTTTTTT.

The genes are TRBV6-5 and TRBJ2-7, with 14 bases matching TRBD2. From germline, CDR1 is MNHEY and CDR2 SVGAGI. The CDR3 totals 16 residues. After removal of 2 bases from V and 3 bases from J, the junction contained 3 bases not matched to a gene. CDR3 residues: CASSYGGTSGSYEQYF. The CDR3 bases are TGTGCCAGCAGTTACGGGGGGACTAGCGGGAGCTACGAGCAGTACTTC.

The chain links TRBV11-3 to TRBJ2-5; tentative D call: TRBD1 (6 bases). The CDR3 is 16 residues long. Germline CDR1 reads SGHNT; CDR2 reads YENEEA. V dropped 1 base and J dropped 4 bases, with 16 bases sitting between them. The CDR3 DNA reads as TGTGCCAGCAGCTTAGGGCTCACAGGGACATCAGAGACCCAGTACTTC. Translated: CASSLGLTGTSETQYF.

This clone came up once. This chain connects TRBV5-1 to TRBJ1-2, with D tentatively TRBD1 (6 bases). In germline, CDR1 is SGHRS, CDR2 YFSETQ. With 7 bases removed from V and 4 bases from J, the gap between germline ends came to 17 bases. This CDR3 has 14 residues. CDR3 sequence: CASAPTAGVYGYTF. DNA of the CDR3: TGCGCCAGCGCCCCTACGGCAGGGGTCTATGGCTACACCTTC.

J is TRBJ1-5 and V is TRBV6-2 or TRBV6-3; D call uncertain. Trimming took off 1 base at V and 3 bases at J, with 13 bases between the two ends. Germline-derived CDR1 and CDR2 are MNHEY and SVGEGT. CDR3 size: 16 residues. CDR3 nucleotides: TGTGCCAGCAGTTACTTCTCAGTGCTCTTCAATCAGCCCCAGCATTTT. This sequence encodes CASSYFSVLFNQPQHF.

Note on this clone: Other nucleotide sequences in the sample specify the same CDR3. The V call is TRBV10-3, the J call TRBJ1-2, with 9 bases fitting TRBD1. Per germline, CDR1 ENHRY and CDR2 SYGVKD. The CDR3 has 12 amino acids. Unmatched junction bases numbered 1, after V lost 6 bases and J lost 5 bases. The CDR3 sequence: CAISGQGYGYTF. CDR3 sequence (DNA): TGTGCCATCAGCGGACAGGGGTATGGCTACACCTTC.

V usage is TRBV28 and J usage is TRBJ2-7; TRBD2 is a possible D gene (5 bases). Trimming shortened V by 7 bases and J by 2 bases, and 6 bases separated the two germline ends. The CDR3 runs to 11 residues. Germline lookup yields CDR1 MDHEN and CDR2 SYDVKM. CDR3 in amino acids: CASTGTYEQYF. CDR3 coding DNA: TGTGCCAGCACGGGGACCTACGAGCAGTACTTC.